This T cell receptor beta chain was documented in a study of T cell responses to AZD1222 COVID-19 vaccine. Regarding this clone: As yet, its antigen is unknown.

The CDR3 length is 13 residues. Trimming cost V 7 bases and J 0 bases, with 8 bases left between them. Germline V gives CDR1 MNHEY, CDR2 SVGEGT. General study findings and limits: Reports indicate that nearly half of spike-specific TCRs are directed at unmutated variant regions. Donors skewed white British and female; clonal diversity was possibly underestimated.

Profiled with immunoSEQ multiplex PCR; TCRdb holds only in-frame clones, not every one. The table shows some 190,000 clones, with 80% to 90% occurring only once. The sequence was obtained from an adult in good health. The V call is TRBV6-2 or TRBV6-3, the J call TRBJ2-3; D unresolved. Sequencing used peripheral blood, obtained on day 0 of AZD1222 vaccination. The DNA for the CDR3 is TGTGCCAGCAACCCCGACAGCACAGATACGCAGTATTTT. Translated, it gives CASNPDSTDTQYF.